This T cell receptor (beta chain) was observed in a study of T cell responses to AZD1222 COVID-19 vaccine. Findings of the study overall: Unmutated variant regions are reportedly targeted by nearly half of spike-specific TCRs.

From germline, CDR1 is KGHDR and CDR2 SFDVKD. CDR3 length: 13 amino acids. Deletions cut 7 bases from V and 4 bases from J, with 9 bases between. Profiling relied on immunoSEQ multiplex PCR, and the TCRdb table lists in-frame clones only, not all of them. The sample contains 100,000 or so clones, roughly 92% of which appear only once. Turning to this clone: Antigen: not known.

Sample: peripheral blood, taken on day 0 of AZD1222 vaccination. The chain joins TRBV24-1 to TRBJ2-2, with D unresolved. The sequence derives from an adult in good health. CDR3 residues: CATSHPGTGELFF. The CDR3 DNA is TGTGCCACCAGCCACCCGGGCACCGGGGAGCTGTTTTTT.